The next 19 T cell receptor beta chains were all read from a single sample in a study of technical replicates of blood from a handful of donors. The data were produced by immunoSEQ multiplex PCR, yet TCRdb's version contains in-frame clones alone and is incomplete. This table holds about 78,000 clones, 85% to 95% found once. Material: T cells isolated from PBMCs. These receptors came from a human donor in good health.

This sequence joins TRBV7-3 and TRBJ2-5, with 8 bases aligning to TRBD1. V was pared by 5 bases and J by 2 bases, with 10 bases of the junction left unmatched. The CDR3 runs to 16 residues. The V gene's germline CDR1 is SGHTA and CDR2 FQGTGA. CDR3 bases: TGTGCCAGCAGCCGAGGACAGGGTAATTTTCAAGAGACCCAGTACTTC. Translation gives CASSRGQGNFQETQYF.

The rearrangement links TRBV5-1 to TRBJ2-7; the match to TRBD2 covers 9 bases. The CDR3 totals 17 residues. Trimming took 4 bases from V and 1 from J; bases not matched to a gene: 12. Germline lookup yields CDR1 SGHRS and CDR2 YFSETQ. CDR3 nucleotides: TGCGCCAGCAGCCCGGGGCTTAGCGGGAGAAATTCCTACGAGCAGTACTTC. Translated, it gives CASSPGLSGRNSYEQYF.

The chain is built from TRBV9 and TRBJ2-1; perhaps TRBD2 as D (6 bases). CDR3 length equals 15 residues. The germline V and J ends were trimmed by 4 bases and 7 bases, with 18 bases remaining between them. In germline, CDR1 is SGDLS, CDR2 YYNGEE. The DNA for the CDR3 is TGTGCCAGCAGCCTCGGGATTAGCGGACTTAATGAGCAGTTCTTC. Protein product: CASSLGISGLNEQFF.

The chain recombines TRBV6-5 with TRBJ2-5; 12 bases are shared with TRBD2. There are 16 residues in the CDR3. J lost 2 bases, V lost 4 bases, and 5 bases had no gene match. Germline CDR1 MNHEY, CDR2 SVGAGI. CDR3 bases: TGTGCCAGCAGTTCCCCTAGCGGGAGGGATCAAGAGACCCAGTACTTC. Its translation: CASSSPSGRDQETQYF.

The genes are TRBV20-1 and TRBJ1-2, with D unclear. This CDR3 spans 11 amino acids. V lost 0 bases and J lost 8, with 7 bases in between. Germline CDR1 DFQATT, CDR2 SNEGSKA (reference sequence). DNA for the CDR3: TGCAGTGCTAGAGAACACCCAGGCTACACCTTC. This translates into CSAREHPGYTF.

The chain employs TRBV27 and TRBJ2-2; possible D gene TRBD1, 6 bases. CDR3 length: 15 amino acids. Germline V gene lookup returns CDR1 MNHEY and CDR2 SMNVEV (reference sequence). Trimming removed 4 bases at V and 5 bases at J, with 14 bases between. Here the CDR3 reads CASSSWDIETGELFF. The CDR3 DNA reads as TGTGCCAGCAGTTCATGGGACATCGAGACCGGGGAGCTGTTTTTT.

V is TRBV11-2 and J is TRBJ2-7, with D unclear. V shed 3 bases and J shed 3 bases, with 3 bases lying between them. Per the germline V gene, CDR1 is SGHAT and CDR2 is FQNNGV. The CDR3 spans 11 residues. In nucleotides, the CDR3 is TGTGCCAGCAGCTTCATCTACGAGCAGTACTTC. Protein product: CASSFIYEQYF.

This chain connects TRBV4-1 to TRBJ2-7; possibly TRBD2 for D (6 bases). Germline loops: CDR1 MGHRA, CDR2 YSYEKL. V lost 4 bases, J lost 0 bases, and 10 bases lay in between. This CDR3 region has 14 residues. The CDR3 region has the DNA TGCGCCAGCAGCCTAGAAGCGGGCTCCTACGAGCAGTACTTC. It translates to CASSLEAGSYEQYF.

The genes are TRBV19 and TRBJ2-7; TRBD2 matches at 7 bases. The CDR3 is 17 residues long. V was clipped by 1 base and J by 6 bases; unmatched bases: 15. Germline V gives CDR1 LNHDA, CDR2 SQIVND (reference sequence). CDR3 sequence reads: CASSIVSLSGETGEQYF. DNA of the CDR3: TGTGCCAGTAGTATAGTCTCTTTAAGCGGGGAAACGGGCGAGCAGTACTTC.

The chain recombines TRBV27 with TRBJ2-3; perhaps TRBD1 as D (6 bases). In germline, CDR1 is MNHEY, CDR2 SMNVEV (reference sequence). Trimming took off 2 bases at V and 4 bases at J, with 10 bases between the two ends. This CDR3 is built from 14 residues. This CDR3 reads CASSLVAGADTQYF. For the CDR3, the DNA is TGTGCCAGCAGTTTAGTCGCAGGGGCAGATACGCAGTATTTT.

This chain uses TRBV29-1 with TRBJ1-1; 7 nucleotides line up with TRBD1. Germline CDR1 SQVTM, CDR2 ANQGSEA. V was clipped by 4 bases and J by 5 bases; unmatched bases: 7. This CDR3 region has 13 residues. The CDR3 nucleotides are TGCAGCGTTGGGACAGGCCTCGGGACTGAAGCTTTCTTT. This encodes CSVGTGLGTEAFF.

The V call is TRBV20-1, the J call TRBJ2-1, with no clear D. The CDR3 length is 11 residues. Germline V gives CDR1 DFQATT, CDR2 SNEGSKA (reference sequence). V was cut by 6 bases and J by 9 bases, with 12 bases left in between. In DNA, the CDR3 is TGCAGTGCCGACTTAGTTCCTGAGCAGTTCTTC. Translating gives CSADLVPEQFF.

This clone was found once. The chain uses TRBV7-2 and TRBJ2-7; 14 bases fit TRBD2. V was pared by 2 bases and J by 1 base, with 4 bases of the junction left unmatched. Germline CDR1 is SGHTA and CDR2 is FQGNSA. The CDR3 runs to 17 residues. DNA of the CDR3: TGTGCCAGCAGCTTATTTGGGACTAGCGGGGGTTCCTACGAGCAGTACTTC. It yields the protein CASSLFGTSGGSYEQYF.

DNA for the CDR3: TGTGCCAGCAGTCTCGGACTAGCGGGAACTGAGACCCAGTACTTC. Residues: CASSLGLAGTETQYF. J is TRBJ2-5 and V is TRBV5-4; TRBD2 agrees at 12 bases. Germline trimming cut 5 bases from V and 5 bases from J; bases unmatched to any gene: 7. Germline CDR1 SGHNT, CDR2 YYREEE (reference sequence). CDR3 length: 15 residues.

The chain couples TRBV5-1 to TRBJ2-7; TRBD2 aligns across 10 bases. With 4 bases clipped from V and 2 bases from J, the junction kept 3 bases outside the gene matches. Germline CDR1 SGHRS, CDR2 YFSETQ. The CDR3 spans 14 residues. CDR3 amino acids: CASSPTSGAYEQYF. CDR3 DNA sequence: TGCGCCAGCAGCCCTACTAGCGGGGCCTACGAGCAGTACTTC.

The chain couples TRBV28 to TRBJ1-1; no reliable D call. The CDR3 covers 13 residues. The V end lost 3 bases, the J end lost 7 bases, and 12 bases lay between the germline ends. CDR1 MDHEN and CDR2 SYDVKM come from the germline V gene. CDR3 sequence (DNA): TGTGCCAGCAGTTTGGATGGTTCGGGTGAAGCTTTCTTT. It codes for CASSLDGSGEAFF.

The CDR3 loop reads CASSFGPGKYEQYF. The CDR3 DNA is TGTGCCAGCAGCTTTGGGCCAGGAAAGTACGAGCAGTACTTC. The chain carries TRBV7-3 and TRBJ2-7; D ambiguous. Germline-derived CDR1 and CDR2 are SGHTA and FQGTGA. Trimming pared 3 bases from V and 4 bases from J, leaving 13 bases between. The CDR3 is made up of 14 amino acids.

The V call is TRBV30, the J call TRBJ2-1; D possibly corresponds to TRBD2 (5 bases). CDR1 GTSNPN and CDR2 SVGIG come from the germline V gene (reference sequence). The V end lost 8 bases, the J end lost 8 bases, and 19 bases lay between the germline ends. The CDR3 length is 13 residues. CDR3 loop: CALSGILRDEQFF. Here the CDR3 DNA reads TGTGCCCTAAGTGGCATCCTGCGGGATGAGCAGTTCTTC. Full variable domain (missing parts from reference TRBV30 and TRBJ2-1): SQTIHQWPATLVQPVGSPLSLECTVEGTSNPNLYWYRQAAGRGLQLLFYSVGIGQISSEVPQNLSASRPQDRQFILSSKKLLLSDSGFYLCALSGILRDEQFFGPGTRLTVL.

The chain recombines TRBV9 with TRBJ1-2, with a weak D call TRBD1 (6 bases). Per the germline V gene, CDR1 is SGDLS and CDR2 is YYNGEE. V lost 0 bases, J lost 8 bases, and 14 bases lay in between. CDR3 length: 14 residues. CDR3 nucleotides: TGTGCCAGCAGCGTAGGGTCTCAGGGGTTCGGCTACACCTTC. Amino acids: CASSVGSQGFGYTF.